The 32 T cell receptor beta chains given below trace back to one sample, sequenced in a study of T-cell memory formation after mild COVID-19. Using its own MiXCR run on the 5' RACE reads, TCRdb lists one record per CDR3 protein. The sample lists 290,000 or so distinct CDR3 sequences, 19% seen once, with roughly 20% in the top ten. Sequenced: PBMCs or a T cell subset sorted from them (not recorded which). The receptors shown here come from a man aged 18 to 29 who had mild COVID-19 (a few samples of this study predate the infection). Cell type and time point are not known.

The gene calls are TRBV20-1 and TRBJ2-2, with a tentative D call TRBD2 (6 bases). The germline gives CDR1 DFQATT, CDR2 SNEGSKA (reference sequence). The CDR3 spans 15 residues. Trimming took off 3 bases at V and 1 base at J, with 12 bases between the two ends. DNA for the CDR3: TGCAGTGCTAGGGTAGCGGCCATGAACACCGGGGAGCTGTTTTTT. Amino acid sequence: CSARVAAMNTGELFF.

The chain has TRBV7-8 and TRBJ2-7; D remains ambiguous. Between the trimmed V and J ends, which lost 4 bases and 6 bases, there was a span of 10 bases. Germline V gene lookup returns CDR1 SGHVS and CDR2 FQNEAQ. This CDR3 comprises 12 residues. CDR3 sequence reads: CASSSGWGEQYV. The CDR3 nucleotides read TGTGCCAGCAGCTCCGGATGGGGCGAGCAGTACGTC.

This clonotype was picked up a small number of times. The chain combines TRBV20-1 with TRBJ2-7, with TRBD2 identical over 10 bases. The junction had 5 bases not matched to a gene; V was cut back by 2 bases and J by 4 bases. CDR1 is DFQATT, CDR2 SNEGSKA, per germline (reference sequence). This CDR3 spans 14 amino acids. In nucleotides, the CDR3 is TGCAGTGCTAGAACTAGCGGGGTTCTTTACGAGCAGTACTTC. Translation: CSARTSGVLYEQYF.

V usage is TRBV27 and J usage is TRBJ2-7, with 7 bases aligning to TRBD2. The V and J ends lost 3 bases and 1 base, in that order; junction bases with no gene match: 12. This CDR3 is built from 17 residues. From germline, CDR1 is MNHEY and CDR2 SMNVEV (reference sequence). The CDR3, as DNA: TGTGCCAGCAGTTTTGGGGGGGTCACTTTAGATTCCTACGAGCAGTACGTC. Amino acids: CASSFGGVTLDSYEQYV.

This chain joins TRBV5-1 and TRBJ2-1; TRBD1 aligns across 7 bases. Germline V lookup: CDR1 SGHRS, CDR2 YFSETQ. The junction had 7 bases not matched to a gene; V was cut back by 0 bases and J by 4 bases. The CDR3 is 16 residues long. The CDR3 DNA sequence: TGCGCCAGCAGCTTGGGAGGGACAGAGCCTTACAATGAGCAGTTCTTC. Encoded protein: CASSLGGTEPYNEQFF. Full variable domain (remainder filled in from reference TRBV5-1 and TRBJ2-1): KAGVTQTPRYLIKTRGQQVTLSCSPISGHRSVSWYQQTPGQGLQFLFEYFSETQRNKGNFPGRFSGRQFSNSRSEMNVSTLELGDSALYLCASSLGGTEPYNEQFFGPGTRLTVL.

V and J are TRBV6-6 and TRBJ1-5, with 9 nucleotides matching TRBD1. This CDR3 has 14 residues. Germline V CDR1 and CDR2: MNHNY, SVGAGI (reference sequence). Trimming took 1 base from V and 7 from J; bases not matched to a gene: 2. DNA for the CDR3: TGTGCCAGCAGTTACTGGGACAGGGCGCAGCCCCAGCATTTT. It is translated as CASSYWDRAQPQHF.

The CDR3 nucleotides are TGTGCCAGCAGTTTAATACAGGGGTATGGCTACACCTTC. Translated, it gives CASSLIQGYGYTF. The V gene is TRBV28, the J gene TRBJ1-2; 7 nucleotides align to TRBD1. The CDR3 totals 13 residues. From germline, CDR1 is MDHEN and CDR2 SYDVKM. V dropped 2 bases and J dropped 5; count of bases not matched to a gene: 2.

This clonotype was seen a few times. This sequence joins TRBV10-3 and TRBJ1-2; D call uncertain. Germline CDR1 ENHRY, CDR2 SYGVKD. The V and J ends lost 0 bases and 7 bases respectively, with 9 bases between them. This CDR3 comprises 13 residues. Here the CDR3 DNA reads TGTGCCATCAGTGAGTCGGAGGGAGGTGGCTACACCTTC. Translation: CAISESEGGGYTF.

This clonotype has just a few counts. The J gene is TRBJ2-7, the V gene TRBV6-5; D gene unclear. CDR1 is MNHEY and CDR2 is SVGAGI in the germline V gene. The V and J ends lost 2 bases and 6 bases respectively, with 5 bases between them. This CDR3 comprises 11 residues. In DNA, the CDR3 is TGTGCCAGCAGTTACCGCTCCGAGCAGTACTTC. Its translation: CASSYRSEQYF.

Only a few counts were recorded for this clonotype. This chain uses TRBV6-2 or TRBV6-3 with TRBJ2-7; D unresolved. Germline-derived CDR1 and CDR2 are MNHEY and SVGEGT. V lost 2 bases to trimming and J lost 3 bases, with 8 bases between them. There are 13 residues in the CDR3. The CDR3, as DNA: TGTGCCAGCAGTTACGCACTACTCTACGAGCAGTACGTC. Translation: CASSYALLYEQYV.

The chain carries TRBV4-2 and TRBJ1-1; possible D gene TRBD1, 6 bases. The ends were cut back, 1 base at V and 4 bases at J, with 13 bases in the middle. Germline V gives CDR1 LGHNA, CDR2 YNFKEQ. This CDR3 is 15 amino acids long. Here the CDR3 reads CASSQGYREGTEAFF. The CDR3 DNA reads as TGTGCCAGCAGCCAAGGCTACAGGGAGGGCACTGAAGCTTTCTTT.

The V and J genes are TRBV6-2 or TRBV6-3 and TRBJ1-6; D is unresolved. The V end lost 6 bases, the J end lost 7 bases, and 10 bases lay between the germline ends. The germline gives CDR1 MNHEY, CDR2 SVGEGT. The CDR3 is 13 amino acids. CDR3 nucleotide sequence: TGTGCCAGCAGCCGGCCGCAGAATTCACCCCTCCACTTT. Protein sequence: CASSRPQNSPLHF.

The gene calls are TRBV4-1 and TRBJ2-7; D uncertain. V shed 1 base and J shed 0 bases, with 4 bases lying between them. This CDR3 is 13 amino acids long. Germline assignment: CDR1 MGHRA and CDR2 YSYEKL. CDR3 protein: CASSQASSYEQYF. The CDR3 region has the DNA TGCGCCAGCAGCCAAGCGTCCTCCTACGAGCAGTACTTC.

This clonotype was observed a few times. The rearrangement links TRBV7-8 to TRBJ2-1; D ambiguous. The germline V and J ends were trimmed by 2 bases and 7 bases, with 9 bases remaining between them. Germline V gene data show CDR1 as SGHVS and CDR2 as FQNEAQ. The CDR3 is 13 amino acids. This chain's CDR3 is CASSLIGRNEQFF. As DNA, the CDR3 is TGTGCCAGCAGCTTAATTGGCAGGAATGAGCAGTTCTTC. Together with reference TRBV7-8 and TRBJ2-1, the CDR3 gives the full variable domain: GAGVSQSPRYKVAKRGQDVALRCDPISGHVSLFWYQQALGQGPEFLTYFQNEAQLDKSGLPSDRFFAERPEGSVSTLKIQRTQQEDSAVYLCASSLIGRNEQFFGPGTRLTVL.

In its sample, this clonotype was seen a few times. J is TRBJ2-2 and V is TRBV7-3, with 11 bases that match TRBD2. This CDR3 spans 17 amino acids. J gave up 3 bases and V 5 bases, and 8 bases lay outside the gene matches. Germline values: CDR1 SGHTA, CDR2 FQGTGA. For the CDR3, the DNA is TGTGCCAGCAGCAAGACCGGGACTAGCGGAGACACCGGGGAGCTGTTTTTT. Its translation is CASSKTGTSGDTGELFF.

The chain combines TRBV6-6 with TRBJ1-3, with D possibly TRBD1 on 5 matching bases. Germline V gene lookup returns CDR1 MNHNY and CDR2 SVGAGI (reference sequence). The CDR3 has 17 residues. Trimming removed 7 bases at V and 0 bases at J, with 19 bases between. CDR3 sequence: CASIRRFRTFSGNTIYF. In DNA, the CDR3 is TGTGCCAGCATCAGGAGGTTTAGGACATTCTCTGGAAACACCATATATTTT.

V usage is TRBV7-7 and J usage is TRBJ1-4, with TRBD1 as a possible D gene (6 bases). This CDR3 comprises 13 residues. Deletions cut 5 bases from V and 7 bases from J, with 11 bases between. Germline V gives CDR1 SSHAT, CDR2 FNYEAQ (reference sequence). The CDR3 DNA follows: TGTGCCAGCAGCACAGGGTTCGGTGAAAAACTGTTTTTT. Its protein product is CASSTGFGEKLFF.

The chain joins TRBV5-1 to TRBJ2-1, with 7 bases that match TRBD1. The CDR3 runs to 16 residues. With V trimmed by 2 bases and J by 0 bases, 5 bases remained unmatched. Germline CDR1 SGHRS, CDR2 YFSETQ. The CDR3 DNA reads as TGCGCCAGCAGCTTACGCCAGGGGGTCTCCTACAATGAGCAGTTCTTC. Translating it yields CASSLRQGVSYNEQFF.

A few counts support this clonotype. The CDR3, as DNA: TGCGCCAGCAGCTTACAGGGGACGTTCTCTGGAGCTTTCTTT. This encodes CASSLQGTFSGAFF. This sequence joins TRBV5-1 and TRBJ1-1, with TRBD1 matching over 7 bases. This CDR3 has 14 residues. With V trimmed by 2 bases and J by 10 bases, 11 bases remained unmatched. Germline lookup yields CDR1 SGHRS and CDR2 YFSETQ. The full variable domain, with the rest looked up from reference TRBV5-1 and TRBJ1-1, is KAGVTQTPRYLIKTRGQQVTLSCSPISGHRSVSWYQQTPGQGLQFLFEYFSETQRNKGNFPGRFSGRQFSNSRSEMNVSTLELGDSALYLCASSLQGTFSGAFFGQGTRLTVV.

Only a few counts were recorded for this clonotype. The gene calls are TRBV7-2 and TRBJ2-6; D is perhaps TRBD1 (5 bases). The CDR3 has 18 residues. Germline V lookup: CDR1 SGHTA, CDR2 FQGNSA. The ends were cut back, 5 bases at V and 0 bases at J, with 17 bases in the middle. The CDR3 nucleotides are TGTGCCAGCAGCCCCGATGCCAGGGCCTTCTCTGGGGCCAACGTCCTGACTTTC. Its protein product is CASSPDARAFSGANVLTF.

The chain carries TRBV6-5 and TRBJ2-3, with a weak D call TRBD2 (6 bases). Germline V CDR1 and CDR2: MNHEY, SVGAGI. The CDR3 spans 18 residues. Trimming removed 0 bases from V and 8 bases from J, with 24 bases in between. The CDR3 region is CASSYSIPGSPISGTQYF. In DNA, the CDR3 is TGTGCCAGCAGTTACTCGATCCCAGGATCCCCTATTAGCGGTACGCAGTATTTT.

The rearrangement links TRBV4-3 to TRBJ2-1; 7 positions agree with TRBD1. CDR1 is LGHNA and CDR2 is YSLEER in the germline V gene. The ends lost 4 bases at V and 5 bases at J; junction bases unmatched: 8. This CDR3 contains 15 residues. CDR3 protein: CASSRNDRAHNEQFF. The CDR3 bases are TGCGCCAGCAGCCGTAATGACAGGGCCCACAATGAGCAGTTCTTC.

The rearrangement links TRBV9 to TRBJ2-1, with TRBD1 identical over 9 bases. This CDR3 region has 15 residues. J lost 7 bases, V lost 0 bases, and 5 bases had no gene match. Germline V gene lookup returns CDR1 SGDLS and CDR2 YYNGEE. The CDR3 sequence: CASSVDLGQGNEQFF. As DNA, the CDR3 is TGTGCCAGCAGCGTAGATTTAGGACAGGGGAATGAGCAGTTCTTC.

This clonotype was seen a handful of times. The chain carries TRBV29-1 and TRBJ2-5; 8 bases align to TRBD1. There are 14 residues in the CDR3. Losses at the gene ends were 7 bases for V and 5 bases for J; bases not matched to a gene: 12. Germline loops: CDR1 SQVTM, CDR2 ANQGSEA. The CDR3 spells CSGRTGTALETQYF. DNA of the CDR3: TGCAGCGGGCGGACAGGGACCGCCCTGGAGACCCAGTACTTC.

J is TRBJ2-1 and V is TRBV5-8, with 9 bases aligning to TRBD1. CDR3 length: 14 residues. V trimming: 2 bases; J trimming: 7 bases; junction bases outside the gene matches: 4. Germline V gene data show CDR1 as SGHTS and CDR2 as YDEGEE. This CDR3 reads CASSFSGTGNEQFF. CDR3 DNA: TGTGCCAGCAGCTTCTCCGGGACAGGGAATGAGCAGTTCTTC.

The gene calls are TRBV11-3 and TRBJ2-2; D is perhaps TRBD1 (6 bases). Deletions cut 2 bases from V and 7 bases from J, with 17 bases between. CDR1 SGHNT and CDR2 YENEEA come from the germline V gene. The CDR3 runs 16 residues. The CDR3 nucleotides read TGTGCCAGCAGCTTAAGAACAGGGATTGACGGCGGGGAGCTGTTTTTT. Amino acids: CASSLRTGIDGGELFF.

This chain connects TRBV7-9 to TRBJ2-7; no definite D call. CDR1 is SEHNR, CDR2 FQNEAQ, per germline (reference sequence). Trimming took 5 bases from V and 2 from J, leaving 13 bases between them. The CDR3 is made up of 14 amino acids. CDR3 sequence: CASSRKPLPYEQYV. The CDR3 DNA sequence: TGTGCCAGCAGCCGCAAACCGCTTCCCTACGAGCAGTACGTC.

This chain links TRBV7-2 with TRBJ2-3; the match to TRBD1 covers 8 bases. The germline gives CDR1 SGHTA, CDR2 FQGNSA. CDR3 length: 14 residues. The V segment lost 4 bases and the J segment 3 bases; nucleotides outside the gene matches: 3. CDR3 in amino acids: CASSYQGATDTQYF. The CDR3 nucleotides are TGTGCCAGCAGCTACCAGGGGGCTACAGATACGCAGTATTTT. Combining the CDR3 with reference TRBV7-2 and TRBJ2-3 gives the whole variable domain GAGVSQSPSNKVTEKGKDVELRCDPISGHTALYWYRQSLGQGLEFLIYFQGNSAPDKSGLPSDRFSAERTGGSVSTLTIQRTQQEDSAVYLCASSYQGATDTQYFGPGTRLTVL.

The chain uses TRBV7-2 and TRBJ1-6, with a possible D match to TRBD1 (6 bases). Germline lookup yields CDR1 SGHTA and CDR2 FQGNSA. V was cut by 2 bases and J by 8 bases, with 13 bases left in between. The CDR3 is made up of 15 amino acids. The CDR3 DNA is TGTGCCAGCAGCTTACACACAGGGCGGGATTCACCCCTCCACTTT. It translates to CASSLHTGRDSPLHF.

This chain links TRBV15 with TRBJ1-1; D uncertain. The CDR3 sequence is 12 residues long. The germline CDR1 and CDR2 sequences are LNHNV and YYDKDF (reference sequence). Trimming cost V 1 base and J 4 bases, with 4 bases left between them. DNA of the CDR3: TGTGCCACCAGCAGAGCCAGCACTGAAGCTTTCTTT. Residues: CATSRASTEAFF.

The chain joins TRBV4-2 to TRBJ2-1; possibly TRBD2 for D (7 bases). CDR3 size: 15 residues. Germline V gene sequence: CDR1 LGHNA, CDR2 YNFKEQ. Trimming took 4 bases from V and 2 from J, leaving 12 bases between them. This CDR3 is CASSRGGQTYNEQFF. The CDR3 DNA sequence: TGTGCCAGCAGCCGGGGGGGCCAAACCTACAATGAGCAGTTCTTC.

The V call is TRBV5-1, the J call TRBJ2-1; no clear D. The CDR3 runs 13 residues. Trimming took off 0 bases at V and 6 bases at J, with 7 bases between the two ends. CDR1 is SGHRS and CDR2 is YFSETQ in the germline V gene. CDR3 in amino acids: CASSLVVPNEQFF. CDR3 nucleotide sequence: TGCGCCAGCAGCTTGGTGGTACCCAATGAGCAGTTCTTC.